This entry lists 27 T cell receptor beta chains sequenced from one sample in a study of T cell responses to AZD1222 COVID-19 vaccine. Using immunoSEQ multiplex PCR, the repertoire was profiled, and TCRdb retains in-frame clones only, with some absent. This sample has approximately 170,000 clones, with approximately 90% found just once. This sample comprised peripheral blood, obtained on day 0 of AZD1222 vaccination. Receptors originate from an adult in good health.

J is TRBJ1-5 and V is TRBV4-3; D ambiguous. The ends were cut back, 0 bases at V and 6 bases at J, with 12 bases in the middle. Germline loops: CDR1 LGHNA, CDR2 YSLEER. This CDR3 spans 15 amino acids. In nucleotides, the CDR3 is TGCGCCAGCAGCCAAGATCGAGACGCTGGTCAGCCCCAGCATTTT. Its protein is CASSQDRDAGQPQHF.

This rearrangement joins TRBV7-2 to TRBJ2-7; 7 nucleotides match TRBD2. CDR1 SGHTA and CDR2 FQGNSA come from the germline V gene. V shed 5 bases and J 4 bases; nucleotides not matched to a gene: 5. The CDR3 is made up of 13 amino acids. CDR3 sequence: CASSRQRGYEQYF. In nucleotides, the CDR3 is TGTGCCAGCAGCAGGCAGCGGGGATACGAGCAGTACTTC.

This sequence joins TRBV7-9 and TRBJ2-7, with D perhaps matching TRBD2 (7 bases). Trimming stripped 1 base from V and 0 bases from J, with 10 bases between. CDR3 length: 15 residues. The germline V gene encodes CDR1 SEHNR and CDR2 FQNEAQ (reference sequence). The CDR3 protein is CASSLEGGSSYEQYF. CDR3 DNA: TGTGCCAGCAGCTTAGAGGGGGGGAGCTCCTACGAGCAGTACTTC.

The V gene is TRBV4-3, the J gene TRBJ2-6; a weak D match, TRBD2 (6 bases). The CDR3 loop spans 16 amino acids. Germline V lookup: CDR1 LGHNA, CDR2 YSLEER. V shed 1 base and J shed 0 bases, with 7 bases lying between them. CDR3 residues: CASSQAGGSGANVLTF. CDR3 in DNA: TGCGCCAGCAGCCAAGCCGGGGGCTCTGGGGCCAACGTCCTGACTTTC.

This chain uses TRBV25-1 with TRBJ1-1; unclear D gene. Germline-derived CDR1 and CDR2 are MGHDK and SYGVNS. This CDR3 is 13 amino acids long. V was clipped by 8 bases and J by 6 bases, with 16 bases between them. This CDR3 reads CASGSPANAEAFF. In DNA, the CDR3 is TGTGCCAGCGGGTCCCCGGCTAATGCTGAAGCTTTCTTT.

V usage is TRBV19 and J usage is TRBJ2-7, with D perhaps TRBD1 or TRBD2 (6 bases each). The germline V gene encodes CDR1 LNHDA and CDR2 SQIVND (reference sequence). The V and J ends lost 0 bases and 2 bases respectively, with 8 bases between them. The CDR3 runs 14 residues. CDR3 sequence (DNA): TGTGCCAGTAGTATAGATAGGGGGGCCTACGAGCAGTACTTC. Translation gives CASSIDRGAYEQYF.

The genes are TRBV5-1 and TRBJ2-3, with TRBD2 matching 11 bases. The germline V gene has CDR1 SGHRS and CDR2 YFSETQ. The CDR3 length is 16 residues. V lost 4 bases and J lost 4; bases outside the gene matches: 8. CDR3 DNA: TGCGCCAGCAGCAAAGTAGCGGGAGGGCCCGCAGATACGCAGTATTTT. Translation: CASSKVAGGPADTQYF. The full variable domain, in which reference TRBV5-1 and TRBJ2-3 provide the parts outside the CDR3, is KAGVTQTPRYLIKTRGQQVTLSCSPISGHRSVSWYQQTPGQGLQFLFEYFSETQRNKGNFPGRFSGRQFSNSRSEMNVSTLELGDSALYLCASSKVAGGPADTQYFGPGTRLTVL.

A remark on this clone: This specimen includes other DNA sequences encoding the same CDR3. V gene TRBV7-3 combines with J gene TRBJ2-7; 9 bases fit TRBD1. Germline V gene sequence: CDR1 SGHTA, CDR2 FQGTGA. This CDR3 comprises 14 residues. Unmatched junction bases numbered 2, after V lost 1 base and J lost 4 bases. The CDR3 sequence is CASSLNRGPYEQYF. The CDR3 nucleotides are TGTGCCAGCAGCTTAAACAGGGGGCCGTACGAGCAGTACTTC. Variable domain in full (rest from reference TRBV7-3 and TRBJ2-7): GAGVSQTPSNKVTEKGKYVELRCDPISGHTALYWYRQSLGQGPEFLIYFQGTGAADDSGLPNDRFFAVRPEGSVSTLKIQRTERGDSAVYLCASSLNRGPYEQYFGPGTRLTVT.

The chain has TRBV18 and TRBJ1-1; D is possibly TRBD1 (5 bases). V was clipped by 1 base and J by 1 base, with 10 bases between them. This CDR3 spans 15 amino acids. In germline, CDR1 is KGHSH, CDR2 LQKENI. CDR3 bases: TGTGCCAGCTCACCACAAACAGACAGGAACACTGAAGCTTTCTTT. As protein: CASSPQTDRNTEAFF. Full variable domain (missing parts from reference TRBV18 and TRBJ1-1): NAGVMQNPRHLVRRRGQEARLRCSPMKGHSHVYWYRQLPEEGLKFMVYLQKENIIDESGMPKERFSAEFPKEGPSILRIQQVVRGDSAAYFCASSPQTDRNTEAFFGQGTRLTVV.

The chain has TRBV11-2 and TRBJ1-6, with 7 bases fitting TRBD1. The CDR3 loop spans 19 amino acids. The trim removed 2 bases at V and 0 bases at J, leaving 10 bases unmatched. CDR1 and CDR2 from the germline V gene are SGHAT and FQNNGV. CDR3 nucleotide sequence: TGTGCCAGCAGCTTATTAGGGGGCCGGAGGGGCTCCTATAATTCACCCCTCCACTTT. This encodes CASSLLGGRRGSYNSPLHF. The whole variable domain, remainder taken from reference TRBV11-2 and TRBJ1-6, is EAGVAQSPRYKIIEKRQSVAFWCNPISGHATLYWYQQILGQGPKLLIQFQNNGVVDDSQLPKDRFSAERLKGVDSTLKIQPAKLEDSAVYLCASSLLGGRRGSYNSPLHFGNGTRLTVT.

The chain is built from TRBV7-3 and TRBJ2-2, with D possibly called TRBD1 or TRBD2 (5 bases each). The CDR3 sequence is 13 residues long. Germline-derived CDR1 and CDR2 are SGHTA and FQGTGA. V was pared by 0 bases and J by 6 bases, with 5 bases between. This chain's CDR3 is CASSLTGAGELFF. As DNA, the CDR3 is TGTGCCAGCAGCTTAACGGGGGCCGGGGAGCTGTTTTTT.

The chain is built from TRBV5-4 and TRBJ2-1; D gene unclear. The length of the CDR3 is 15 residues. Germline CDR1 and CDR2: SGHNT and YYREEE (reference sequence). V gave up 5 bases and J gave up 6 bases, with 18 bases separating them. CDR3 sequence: CASSYGRDLSNEQFF. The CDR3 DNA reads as TGTGCCAGCAGTTATGGAAGGGATTTAAGCAATGAGCAGTTCTTC.

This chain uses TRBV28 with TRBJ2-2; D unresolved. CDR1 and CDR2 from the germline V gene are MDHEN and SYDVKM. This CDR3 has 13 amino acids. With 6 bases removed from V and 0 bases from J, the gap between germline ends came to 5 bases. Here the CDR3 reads CASSGANTGELFF. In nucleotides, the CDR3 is TGTGCCAGCAGCGGAGCGAACACCGGGGAGCTGTTTTTT.

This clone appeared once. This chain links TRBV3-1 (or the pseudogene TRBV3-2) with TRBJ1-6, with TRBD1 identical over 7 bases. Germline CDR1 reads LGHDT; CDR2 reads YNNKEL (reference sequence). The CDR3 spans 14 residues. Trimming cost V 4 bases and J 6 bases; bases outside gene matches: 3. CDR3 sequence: CASSLTGSNSPLHF. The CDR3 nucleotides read TGTGCCAGCAGCCTGACAGGGTCTAATTCACCCCTCCACTTT.

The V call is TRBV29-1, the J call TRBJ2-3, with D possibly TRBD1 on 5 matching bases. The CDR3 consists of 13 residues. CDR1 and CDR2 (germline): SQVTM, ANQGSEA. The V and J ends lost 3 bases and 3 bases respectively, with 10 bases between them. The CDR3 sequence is CSVEFGATDTQYF. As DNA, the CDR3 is TGCAGCGTTGAGTTTGGGGCAACAGATACGCAGTATTTT.

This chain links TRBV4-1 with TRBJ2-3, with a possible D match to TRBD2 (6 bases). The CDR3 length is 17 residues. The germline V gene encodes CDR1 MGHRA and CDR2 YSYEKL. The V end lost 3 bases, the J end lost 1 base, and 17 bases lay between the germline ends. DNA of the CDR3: TGCGCCAGCAGCCAGTACCCTCCGGGACTCCGCACAGATACGCAGTATTTT. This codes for CASSQYPPGLRTDTQYF.

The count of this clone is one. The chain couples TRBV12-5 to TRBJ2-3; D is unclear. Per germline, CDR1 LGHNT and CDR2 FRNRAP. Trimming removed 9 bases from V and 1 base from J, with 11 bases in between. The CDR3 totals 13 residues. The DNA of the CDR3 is TGTGCTAGCCATATTGGGGGCACAGATACGCAGTATTTT. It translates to CASHIGGTDTQYF.

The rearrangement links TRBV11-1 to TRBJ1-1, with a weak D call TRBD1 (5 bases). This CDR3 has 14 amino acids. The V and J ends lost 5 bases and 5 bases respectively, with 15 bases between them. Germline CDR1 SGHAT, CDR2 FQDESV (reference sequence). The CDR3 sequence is CASSLGWGETEAFF. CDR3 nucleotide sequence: TGTGCCAGCAGCCTTGGCTGGGGGGAAACTGAAGCTTTCTTT. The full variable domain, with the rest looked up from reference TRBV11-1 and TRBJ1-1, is EAEVAQSPRYKITEKSQAVAFWCDPISGHATLYWYRQILGQGPELLVQFQDESVVDDSQLPKDRFSAERLKGVDSTLKIQPAELGDSAMYLCASSLGWGETEAFFGQGTRLTVV.

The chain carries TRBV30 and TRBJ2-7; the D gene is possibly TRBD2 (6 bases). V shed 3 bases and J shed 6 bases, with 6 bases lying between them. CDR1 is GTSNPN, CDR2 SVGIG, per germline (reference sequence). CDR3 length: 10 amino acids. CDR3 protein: CAWSGSEQYF. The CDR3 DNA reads TGTGCCTGGAGCGGGAGCGAGCAGTACTTC.

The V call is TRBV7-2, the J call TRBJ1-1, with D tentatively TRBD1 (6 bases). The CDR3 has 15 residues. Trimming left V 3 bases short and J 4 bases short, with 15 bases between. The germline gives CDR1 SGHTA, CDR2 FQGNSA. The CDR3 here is CASSFRLGGATEAFF. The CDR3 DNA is TGTGCCAGCAGCTTTCGGTTAGGGGGGGCCACTGAAGCTTTCTTT.

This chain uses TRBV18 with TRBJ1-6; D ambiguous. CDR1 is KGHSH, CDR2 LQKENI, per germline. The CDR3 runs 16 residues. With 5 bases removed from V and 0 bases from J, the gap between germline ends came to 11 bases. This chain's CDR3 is CASSELQSSYNSPLHF. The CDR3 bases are TGTGCCAGCTCAGAATTACAGAGCTCCTATAATTCACCCCTCCACTTT.

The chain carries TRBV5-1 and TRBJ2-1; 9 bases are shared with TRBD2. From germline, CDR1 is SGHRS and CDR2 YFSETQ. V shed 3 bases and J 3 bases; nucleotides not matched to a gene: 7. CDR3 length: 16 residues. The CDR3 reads CASSSGTSTYYNEQFF. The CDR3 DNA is TGCGCCAGCAGCTCCGGGACTAGCACATACTACAATGAGCAGTTCTTC. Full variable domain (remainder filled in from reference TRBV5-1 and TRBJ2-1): KAGVTQTPRYLIKTRGQQVTLSCSPISGHRSVSWYQQTPGQGLQFLFEYFSETQRNKGNFPGRFSGRQFSNSRSEMNVSTLELGDSALYLCASSSGTSTYYNEQFFGPGTRLTVL.

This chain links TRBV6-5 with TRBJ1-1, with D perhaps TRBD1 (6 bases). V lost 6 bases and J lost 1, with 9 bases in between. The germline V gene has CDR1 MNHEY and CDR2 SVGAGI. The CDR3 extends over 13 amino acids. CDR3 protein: CASRVGGNTEAFF. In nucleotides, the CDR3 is TGTGCCAGCAGGGTAGGGGGGAACACTGAAGCTTTCTTT.

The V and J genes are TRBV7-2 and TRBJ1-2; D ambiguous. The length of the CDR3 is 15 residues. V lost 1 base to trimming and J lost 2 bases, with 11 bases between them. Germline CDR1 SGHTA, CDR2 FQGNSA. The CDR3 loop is CASSLGRGGNYGYTF. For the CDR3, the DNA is TGTGCCAGCAGCTTAGGGCGGGGAGGGAACTATGGCTACACCTTC. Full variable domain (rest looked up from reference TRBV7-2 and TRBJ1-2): GAGVSQSPSNKVTEKGKDVELRCDPISGHTALYWYRQSLGQGLEFLIYFQGNSAPDKSGLPSDRFSAERTGGSVSTLTIQRTQQEDSAVYLCASSLGRGGNYGYTFGSGTRLTVV.

CDR3 sequence (DNA): TGTGCCAGCAGTTTGACAGGTCGGACCGATACGCAGTATTTT. Its translation: CASSLTGRTDTQYF. The rearrangement links TRBV28 to TRBJ2-3; D is perhaps TRBD1 (6 bases). Between the trimmed V and J ends, which lost 3 bases and 6 bases, there was a span of 13 bases. Germline assignment: CDR1 MDHEN and CDR2 SYDVKM. The CDR3 consists of 14 residues.

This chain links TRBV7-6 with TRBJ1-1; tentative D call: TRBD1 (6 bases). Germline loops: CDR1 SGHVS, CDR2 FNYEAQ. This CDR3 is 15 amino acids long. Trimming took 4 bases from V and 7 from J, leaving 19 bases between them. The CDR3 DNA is TGTGCCAGCAGCTCGGGGCCCGGGACAAGAAATGAAGCTTTCTTT. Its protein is CASSSGPGTRNEAFF.

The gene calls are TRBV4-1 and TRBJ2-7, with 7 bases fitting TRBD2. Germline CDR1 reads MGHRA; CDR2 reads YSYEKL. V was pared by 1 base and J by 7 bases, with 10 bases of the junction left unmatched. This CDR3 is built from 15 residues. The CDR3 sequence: CASSQGFSGGVEQYF. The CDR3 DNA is TGCGCCAGCAGCCAAGGTTTTTCGGGGGGTGTAGAGCAGTACTTC.